This TCR beta chain was sequenced for a study of T cell responses to AZD1222 COVID-19 vaccine. Study-wide results and limits: Researchers took repertoire samples only after the peak T cell response had come.

The CDR3 spans 18 residues. Trimming took 0 bases from V and 6 from J, leaving 20 bases between them. Germline V gene lookup returns CDR1 WSHSY and CDR2 SAAADI. To note about this clone: Its specificity is not known.

Only in-frame clones appear in the TCRdb table, and some are missing; sequencing was by immunoSEQ multiplex PCR. This repertoire shows more than 150,000 clones, just over 90% found once; its top ten account for approximately 1.4%. The sample here was peripheral blood, taken on day 0 of AZD1222 vaccination. The V and J genes are TRBV10-2 and TRBJ1-4; the D gene is possibly TRBD1 (5 bases). This sequence originates from an adult in good health. The CDR3 region has the DNA TGCGCCAGCAGTGAGTCGGTTGTTGTAGGGACTTTTGATGAAAAACTGTTTTTT. Its protein is CASSESVVVGTFDEKLFF.